Shown below are 24 T cell receptor beta chains from a single sample sequenced in a study of CD8+CD57+ T cells in acquired aplastic anemia. Profiling of TCR beta VDJ combinations and CDR3 sequences used genomic DNA as template. TCRdb redid the calling of the reads with MiXCR, one entry per CDR3 protein. Seen here are about 130,000 distinct CDR3 sequences, about 46% observed once, and the top ten hold around 2.3%. The sequencing sample was made of sorted CD4+, CD8+, or CD8+CD57+ T cells (not recorded which) from PBMCs. These receptors all come from a human donor in good health, serving as a control.

This sequence joins TRBV5-1 and TRBJ1-5, with TRBD1 as a possible D gene (6 bases). V shed 7 bases and J shed 9 bases, with 17 bases lying between them. The length of the CDR3 is 13 residues. CDR1 SGHRS and CDR2 YFSETQ come from the germline V gene. The CDR3 DNA is TGCGCCAGCCGTGGACAGTGCTGTAGGCCCCAGCATTTT. It encodes CASRGQCCRPQHF.

The V call is TRBV15, the J call TRBJ2-7; 8 nucleotides align to TRBD1. The CDR3 runs 14 residues. Germline V gene sequence: CDR1 LNHNV, CDR2 YYDKDF (reference sequence). V was pared by 3 bases and J by 5 bases, with 6 bases of the junction left unmatched. CDR3 loop: CATSREQGVHEQYF. CDR3 DNA sequence: TGTGCCACCAGCAGGGAACAGGGGGTCCACGAGCAGTACTTC.

This clonotype was counted many times. The rearrangement uses TRBV4-2 and TRBJ2-1, with 10 bases that match TRBD1. With 1 base clipped from V and 3 bases from J, the junction kept 3 bases outside the gene matches. The length of the CDR3 is 16 residues. CDR1 is LGHNA and CDR2 is YNFKEQ in the germline V gene. The chain's CDR3 is CASSQAGTGDYNEQFF. The CDR3 DNA follows: TGTGCCAGCAGCCAAGCCGGGACAGGGGACTACAATGAGCAGTTCTTC.

This clonotype was recorded at least ten times. The chain carries TRBV20-1 and TRBJ1-4, with 11 bases fitting TRBD1. This CDR3 spans 14 amino acids. With V trimmed by 4 bases and J by 5 bases, 3 bases remained unmatched. CDR1 and CDR2 from the germline V gene are DFQATT and SNEGSKA (reference sequence). CDR3 protein: CSANRDRGNEKLFF. The CDR3 DNA follows: TGCAGTGCTAATAGGGACAGGGGGAATGAAAAACTGTTTTTT.

Many counts were recorded for this clonotype. This chain uses TRBV11-2 with TRBJ2-6; D is unresolved. CDR3 length: 16 residues. Germline CDR1 reads SGHAT; CDR2 reads FQNNGV. Trimming left V 1 base short and J 1 base short, with 8 bases between. CDR3 sequence reads: CASSLGLGSGANVLTF. The CDR3 DNA reads as TGTGCCAGCAGCTTAGGCCTAGGGTCTGGGGCCAACGTCCTGACTTTC.

This chain joins TRBV29-1 and TRBJ2-5; D may be TRBD2 (7 bases). Trimming removed 4 bases from V and 5 bases from J, with 14 bases in between. The CDR3 is 13 residues long. Germline V lookup: CDR1 SQVTM, CDR2 ANQGSEA. DNA for the CDR3: TGCAGCGTTGTTGCGGGGGCGGGGGAGACCCAGTACTTC. It translates to CSVVAGAGETQYF.

The J gene is TRBJ2-1, the V gene TRBV2; TRBD2 agrees at 7 bases. V trimming: 3 bases; J trimming: 8 bases; junction bases outside the gene matches: 1. The germline CDR1 and CDR2 sequences are SNHLY and FYNNEI. There are 12 residues in the CDR3. The CDR3 reads CASSEGGDEQFF. As DNA, the CDR3 is TGTGCCAGCAGTGAGGGGGGGGATGAGCAGTTCTTC. The entire variable domain, with the rest obtained from reference TRBV2 and TRBJ2-1, is as follows: EPEVTQTPSHQVTQMGQEVILRCVPISNHLYFYWYRQILGQKVEFLVSFYNNEISEKSEIFDDQFSVERPDGSNFTLKIRSTKLEDSAMYFCASSEGGDEQFFGPGTRLTVL.

The chain is built from TRBV10-3 and TRBJ1-4, with D tentatively TRBD1 (5 bases). CDR3 length: 14 amino acids. Trimming stripped 5 bases from V and 4 bases from J, with 11 bases between. Germline V gene data show CDR1 as ENHRY and CDR2 as SYGVKD. Written as DNA, the CDR3 is TGTGCCATCAGTCCCGGGACGGATAATGAAAAACTGTTTTTT. This translates into CAISPGTDNEKLFF.

This clonotype was detected many times. The chain uses TRBV2 and TRBJ1-2; 7 nucleotides agree with TRBD1. Germline V gene lookup returns CDR1 SNHLY and CDR2 FYNNEI. CDR3 size: 15 residues. J was trimmed by 8 bases and V by 5 bases; bases with no gene match: 14. The CDR3 loop is CASSLGTAGEGGYTF. CDR3 sequence (DNA): TGTGCCAGCAGTCTCGGGACAGCTGGGGAAGGCGGCTACACCTTC.

This rearrangement joins TRBV7-9 to TRBJ2-7; 15 bases agree with TRBD2. J lost 6 bases, V lost 6 bases, and 6 bases had no gene match. Germline V gene lookup returns CDR1 SEHNR and CDR2 FQNEAQ (reference sequence). The length of the CDR3 is 15 residues. In DNA, the CDR3 is TGTGCCAGCAGTTGGACTAGCGGGGGGGACGGCGAGCAGTACTTC. Encoded protein: CASSWTSGGDGEQYF.

The chain uses TRBV2 and TRBJ1-2, with D perhaps TRBD1 (5 bases). Trimming removed 6 bases at V and 4 bases at J, with 15 bases between. In germline, CDR1 is SNHLY, CDR2 FYNNEI. This CDR3 is 14 amino acids long. The CDR3 DNA reads as TGTGCCAGCAGCTGGCCTGGGGGGAGCTATGGCTACACCTTC. Its protein is CASSWPGGSYGYTF.

By sample fraction, this clonotype is medium-sized. This rearrangement joins TRBV10-3 to TRBJ1-1; D unresolved. CDR1 ENHRY and CDR2 SYGVKD come from the germline V gene. The CDR3 covers 15 residues. Trimming left V 2 bases short and J 4 bases short, with 14 bases between. CDR3 sequence: CAISEGLGGRTEAFF. The DNA for the CDR3 is TGTGCCATCAGTGAGGGGCTTGGTGGACGCACTGAAGCTTTCTTT.

This clonotype has more than one count but fewer than ten. The chain uses TRBV30 and TRBJ1-4; D uncertain. The germline V gene has CDR1 GTSNPN and CDR2 SVGIG (reference sequence). The CDR3 is made up of 14 amino acids. Trimming cost V 4 bases and J 5 bases, with 14 bases left between them. The CDR3: CAWNEGPSNEKLFF. The CDR3 bases are TGTGCCTGGAACGAAGGCCCGTCGAATGAAAAACTGTTTTTT.

The chain joins TRBV9 to TRBJ1-6; no clear D. V gave up 4 bases and J gave up 9 bases, with 11 bases separating them. The CDR3 has 13 residues. Per germline, CDR1 SGDLS and CDR2 YYNGEE. The CDR3 DNA follows: TGTGCCAGCAGCTCCCGGGATTCTTCACCCCTCCACTTT. It codes for CASSSRDSSPLHF.

The gene calls are TRBV4-3 and TRBJ1-6; weak D call: TRBD1 (6 bases). CDR3 length: 17 residues. Germline assignment: CDR1 LGHNA and CDR2 YSLEER. The ends were cut back, 4 bases at V and 3 bases at J, with 16 bases in the middle. The CDR3 nucleotides read TGCGCCAGCAGCCCCCGGGGGGGGGCTGGCTATAATTCACCCCTCCACTTT. It yields the protein CASSPRGGAGYNSPLHF.

The rearrangement joins TRBV15 to TRBJ1-5; TRBD1 agrees at 8 bases. The V gene's germline CDR1 is LNHNV and CDR2 YYDKDF (reference sequence). CDR3 size: 16 residues. Losses at the gene ends were 5 bases for V and 4 bases for J; bases not matched to a gene: 10. CDR3 protein: CATSPQGARSNQPQHF. The CDR3 nucleotides read TGTGCCACCAGCCCCCAGGGGGCAAGGAGTAATCAGCCCCAGCATTTT.

This clonotype was recorded at least ten times. The chain carries TRBV24-1 and TRBJ2-7; D gene unclear. Looked up from germline, CDR1 is KGHDR and CDR2 is SFDVKD. The CDR3 is 16 amino acids. The germline V and J ends were trimmed by 3 bases and 3 bases, with 17 bases remaining between them. CDR3 in DNA: TGTGCCACCAGTGATGTTTTGATCGGACGGATCTACGAGCAGTACTTC. It yields the protein CATSDVLIGRIYEQYF.

In its sample, this clonotype was seen many times. This chain connects TRBV6-2 or TRBV6-3 to TRBJ2-3; TRBD2 is a possible D gene (5 bases). Germline values: CDR1 MNHEY, CDR2 SVGEGT. V shed 7 bases and J shed 4 bases, with 12 bases lying between them. CDR3 length: 13 residues. CDR3 sequence reads: CASNPDSSDTQYF. CDR3 DNA: TGTGCCAGCAACCCGGACTCGTCAGATACGCAGTATTTT.

This clonotype has ten or more counts. The chain links TRBV4-1 to TRBJ1-5; 8 bases line up with TRBD1. The CDR3 runs 15 residues. The trim removed 4 bases at V and 1 base at J, leaving 3 bases unmatched. Germline V gene data show CDR1 as MGHRA and CDR2 as YSYEKL. The CDR3 DNA sequence: TGCGCCAGCAGCCCGGGACAGGTGAGCAATCAGCCCCAGCATTTT. Translating gives CASSPGQVSNQPQHF.

This clonotype has a count of ten or more. Here the CDR3 DNA reads TGTGCCAGCGGCACTAGCGACTACAATGAGCAGTTCTTC. This translates into CASGTSDYNEQFF. The rearrangement uses TRBV3-1 and TRBJ2-1; 7 nucleotides match TRBD2. The junction had 4 bases not matched to a gene; V was cut back by 8 bases and J by 3 bases. The V gene's germline CDR1 is LGHDT and CDR2 YNNKEL (reference sequence). CDR3 length equals 13 residues.

This clonotype was counted many times. V gene TRBV7-9 combines with J gene TRBJ1-2, with D hard to call. The CDR3 has 14 residues. With 4 bases removed from V and 6 bases from J, the gap between germline ends came to 15 bases. Germline CDR1 SEHNR, CDR2 FQNEAQ (reference sequence). The CDR3 region is CASSSAWPTHGYTF. CDR3 bases: TGTGCCAGCAGCTCAGCATGGCCTACCCATGGCTACACCTTC.

The gene calls are TRBV24-1 and TRBJ2-5; TRBD1 agrees at 9 bases. CDR3 length: 17 amino acids. The germline gives CDR1 KGHDR, CDR2 SFDVKD. The V gene end was trimmed by 4 bases and the J gene end by 5 bases; junction bases not matched to a gene: 13. The CDR3 DNA sequence: TGTGCCACCAGTGACGCTAAGGAAGGGACAGGGAGCGAGACCCAGTACTTC. Its protein is CATSDAKEGTGSETQYF.

This clonotype was observed many times. This chain joins TRBV20-1 and TRBJ1-5; 9 nucleotides match TRBD1. Unmatched junction bases numbered 5, after V lost 0 bases and J lost 5 bases. This CDR3 contains 15 residues. Germline CDR1 DFQATT, CDR2 SNEGSKA (reference sequence). The CDR3 spells CSARDGQGWYQPQHF. Here the CDR3 DNA reads TGCAGTGCTAGAGACGGACAGGGGTGGTATCAGCCCCAGCATTTT.

This rearrangement joins TRBV10-3 to TRBJ1-1; TRBD1 is a possible D gene (5 bases). V lost 4 bases and J 3 bases, leaving 15 bases between the germline ends. This CDR3 spans 15 amino acids. The germline CDR1 and CDR2 sequences are ENHRY and SYGVKD. DNA for the CDR3: TGTGCCATCAGTGCAACGACAGTCCTGGACACTGAAGCTTTCTTT. As protein: CAISATTVLDTEAFF.